The clone carrying this T cell receptor beta chain showed up just once. In the study's own analysis: Counts of nucleated cells, estimated from reference gene primer amplification, were obtained. Sequencing was performed with immunoSEQ multiplex PCR; in TCRdb, only in-frame clones are kept and a portion is missing. That table is the source of V, J and clone size, and D and trimming were worked out from the DNA. The data contain about 95,000 clones, about 89% of them singletons. The data are from a study of blood T cell repertoires in COVID-19. Background on the study: T cells, B-cell-depleted T cells, or PBMCs provided the cDNA or gDNA that served as material.

CDR3 length: 17 amino acids. The ends were cut back, 1 base at V and 7 bases at J, with 17 bases in the middle. CDR1 is KGHSH, CDR2 LQKENI, per germline. The receptor comes from a human donor in a cohort sampled during active COVID-19. Sequencing used peripheral blood. The chain carries TRBV18 and TRBJ1-6; possible D gene TRBD1, 6 bases. CDR3 bases: TGTGCCAGCTCACCACTAAGCCCAACAGGGAAGAATTCACCCCTCCACTTT. It yields the protein CASSPLSPTGKNSPLHF.